A single sample is the source of the 29 T cell receptor beta chains below, sequenced in a study of T cell repertoires in cytomegalovirus infection. Antigens for these TCRs are unknown. MiXCR was run by TCRdb on the reads, yielding one entry per CDR3 protein. Among 300,000 to 400,000 distinct CDR3 sequences listed, approximately 25% were seen once. This specimen was cultured PBMCs, taken from culture after CMV antigen stimulation. The receptors derive from a human donor in good health (CMV status not recorded). Some clones in this sample may be carry-over from other donors' samples.

This clonotype has a handful of counts. The chain has TRBV14 and TRBJ2-5; 11 bases fit TRBD2. J lost 7 bases, V lost 2 bases, and 3 bases had no gene match. Germline values: CDR1 SGHDN, CDR2 FVKESK. The CDR3 extends over 14 amino acids. The CDR3 DNA is TGTGCCAGCAGCCAAACCGGGACTAGCGGGACCCAGTACTTC. This translates into CASSQTGTSGTQYF. The variable domain in full, completed from reference TRBV14 and TRBJ2-5, reads EAGVTQFPSHSVIEKGQTVTLRCDPISGHDNLYWYRRVMGKEIKFLLHFVKESKQDESGMPNNRFLAERTGGTYSTLKVQPAELEDSGVYFCASSQTGTSGTQYFGPGTRLLVL.

This clonotype has ten or more counts. The gene calls are TRBV7-9 and TRBJ2-1, with 13 bases that match TRBD2. The CDR3 runs to 17 residues. Germline values: CDR1 SEHNR, CDR2 FQNEAQ (reference sequence). V lost 3 bases to trimming and J lost 4 bases; unmatched junction nucleotides: 6. The CDR3 protein is CASSFGTSGIRYNEQFF. The DNA for the CDR3 is TGTGCCAGCAGCTTCGGGACTAGCGGGATTCGATACAATGAGCAGTTCTTC.

The chain recombines TRBV12-3 or TRBV12-4 with TRBJ2-2, with D unresolved. V lost 3 bases, J lost 2 bases, and 7 bases lay in between. This CDR3 has 14 amino acids. CDR3 loop: CASSFVPNTGELFF. The CDR3 DNA sequence: TGTGCCAGCAGTTTCGTGCCAAACACCGGGGAGCTGTTTTTT.

The chain uses TRBV28 and TRBJ2-3; a weak D match, TRBD2 (6 bases). Trimming took off 3 bases at V and 0 bases at J, with 13 bases between the two ends. Germline CDR1 is MDHEN and CDR2 is SYDVKM. The CDR3 runs to 16 residues. In DNA, the CDR3 is TGTGCCAGCAGTTTCGGCAGGGACTCTAGCACAGATACGCAGTATTTT. Its protein product is CASSFGRDSSTDTQYF.

V gene TRBV25-1 combines with J gene TRBJ2-3; TRBD1 aligns across 7 bases. Trimming removed 6 bases from V and 2 bases from J; junction bases left unmatched: 5. The germline gives CDR1 MGHDK, CDR2 SYGVNS. This CDR3 is built from 14 residues. As DNA, the CDR3 is TGTGCCAGCAGGGGAACAGGGGCCACAGATACGCAGTATTTT. It specifies CASRGTGATDTQYF. The complete variable domain, with remaining parts taken from reference TRBV25-1 and TRBJ2-3, reads EADIYQTPRYLVIGTGKKITLECSQTMGHDKMYWYQQDPGMELHLIHYSYGVNSTEKGDLSSESTVSRIRTEHFPLTLESARPSHTSQYLCASRGTGATDTQYFGPGTRLTVL.

This chain links TRBV10-3 with TRBJ2-3, with 7 bases lining up with TRBD1. This CDR3 comprises 13 residues. Germline loops: CDR1 ENHRY, CDR2 SYGVKD. V was clipped by 8 bases and J by 0 bases; unmatched bases: 2. CDR3 protein: CAIDRDSTDTQYF. CDR3 nucleotide sequence: TGTGCCATCGACAGGGACAGCACAGATACGCAGTATTTT.

The rearrangement joins TRBV7-6 to TRBJ2-3, with TRBD2 identical over 7 bases. CDR3 length: 16 residues. The ends lost 4 bases at V and 0 bases at J; junction bases unmatched: 7. Germline V lookup: CDR1 SGHVS, CDR2 FNYEAQ. In DNA, the CDR3 is TGTGCCAGCAGCTACCCCGGACTAGTTAGCACAGATACGCAGTATTTT. Its protein is CASSYPGLVSTDTQYF.

A few counts support this clonotype. V usage is TRBV28 and J usage is TRBJ2-5; no firm D call. The CDR3 has 12 residues. Per germline, CDR1 MDHEN and CDR2 SYDVKM. The V gene lost 8 bases and the J gene lost 2 bases, with 9 bases spanning the gap. CDR3 region: CASAVDQETQYF. CDR3 sequence (DNA): TGTGCCAGCGCGGTGGATCAAGAGACCCAGTACTTC.

J is TRBJ1-5 and V is TRBV19; D uncertain. Germline CDR1 is LNHDA and CDR2 is SQIVND (reference sequence). Trimming cost V 3 bases and J 4 bases, with 7 bases left between them. The CDR3 covers 13 residues. For the CDR3, the DNA is TGTGCCAGTAGTATCTCAGAAAATCAGCCCCAGCATTTT. Protein product: CASSISENQPQHF.

The chain employs TRBV29-1 and TRBJ2-7, with a weak D call TRBD1 (5 bases). V dropped 7 bases and J dropped 6 bases, with 19 bases sitting between them. The CDR3 is made up of 13 amino acids. Germline V CDR1 and CDR2: SQVTM, ANQGSEA. CDR3 residues: CSASVGEVGEQYV. For the CDR3, the DNA is TGCAGCGCCTCGGTAGGGGAAGTAGGCGAGCAGTACGTC.

In this sample, this clonotype turned up a few times. J is TRBJ2-1 and V is TRBV10-3; 14 bases match TRBD2. The CDR3 consists of 16 residues. Germline lookup yields CDR1 ENHRY and CDR2 SYGVKD. J was trimmed by 8 bases and V by 6 bases; bases with no gene match: 9. CDR3 bases: TGTGCCATCAGCGACGGACTAGCGGGAGGTTGGTATGAGCAGTTCTTC. It is translated as CAISDGLAGGWYEQFF.

This clonotype turned up a few times. CDR3 in amino acids: CASSQLGLAGAEQFF. In DNA, the CDR3 is TGCGCCAGCAGCCAATTGGGACTAGCGGGAGCTGAGCAGTTCTTC. The chain joins TRBV4-1 to TRBJ2-1; TRBD2 aligns across 14 bases. J was trimmed by 9 bases and V by 2 bases; bases with no gene match: 3. The CDR3 is 15 residues long. CDR1 and CDR2 from the germline V gene are MGHRA and YSYEKL.

Only a few counts were recorded for this clonotype. The chain employs TRBV11-2 and TRBJ1-1; tentatively, D is TRBD1 (6 bases). Germline CDR1 reads SGHAT; CDR2 reads FQNNGV. This CDR3 is 15 amino acids long. V lost 4 bases to trimming and J lost 0 bases, with 12 bases between them. CDR3 coding DNA: TGTGCCAGCAGCTACCGGGGACAACTGAACACTGAAGCTTTCTTT. This gives the protein CASSYRGQLNTEAFF.

There are many counts of this clonotype. V usage is TRBV2 and J usage is TRBJ1-2, with D tentatively TRBD1 (5 bases). The CDR3 runs to 15 residues. Trimming took 8 bases from V and 0 from J, leaving 16 bases between them. CDR1 and CDR2 from the germline V gene are SNHLY and FYNNEI. The CDR3 is CASLPERGANYGYTF. The CDR3 DNA sequence: TGTGCCAGCCTCCCGGAGCGGGGGGCTAACTATGGCTACACCTTC.

The table lists this clonotype with many counts. J is TRBJ2-3 and V is TRBV7-2; 10 positions agree with TRBD2. Per germline, CDR1 SGHTA and CDR2 FQGNSA. The CDR3 spans 17 residues. J gave up 4 bases and V 1 base, and 8 bases lay outside the gene matches. The CDR3 sequence: CASSLGLAGDVADTQYF. As DNA, the CDR3 is TGTGCCAGCAGCTTAGGTCTAGCGGGAGACGTCGCAGATACGCAGTATTTT.

This clonotype was detected only a few times. The chain is built from TRBV28 and TRBJ2-6; possibly TRBD2 for D (6 bases). In germline, CDR1 is MDHEN, CDR2 SYDVKM. The V and J ends lost 9 bases and 0 bases respectively, with 12 bases between them. This CDR3 region has 15 residues. The CDR3 region is CASGTATSGANVLTF. CDR3 in DNA: TGTGCCAGTGGGACTGCAACCTCTGGGGCCAACGTCCTGACTTTC.

This clonotype came up a few times. The V call is TRBV6-6, the J call TRBJ1-2; D uncertain. The CDR3 length is 10 residues. V shed 5 bases and J shed 6 bases, with 4 bases lying between them. CDR1 and CDR2 (germline): MNHNY, SVGAGI (reference sequence). This chain's CDR3 is CASSENGYTF. CDR3 nucleotides: TGTGCCAGCAGTGAGAATGGCTACACCTTC.

V gene TRBV6-5 combines with J gene TRBJ2-3; 9 nucleotides align to TRBD2. This CDR3 is built from 17 residues. Germline values: CDR1 MNHEY, CDR2 SVGAGI. After removal of 5 bases from V and 1 base from J, the junction contained 10 bases not matched to a gene. The CDR3 protein is CASSLYPREGRTDTQYF. CDR3 nucleotides: TGTGCCAGCAGTCTATACCCGCGGGAGGGCCGCACAGATACGCAGTATTTT.

This clonotype was picked up many times. The chain employs TRBV7-2 and TRBJ2-3; 11 bases are shared with TRBD2. Trimming removed 5 bases from V and 3 bases from J; junction bases left unmatched: 4. CDR1 SGHTA and CDR2 FQGNSA come from the germline V gene. The CDR3 is 15 residues long. The CDR3 protein is CASSPGLAETDTQYF. CDR3 nucleotide sequence: TGTGCCAGCAGCCCGGGACTAGCGGAGACAGATACGCAGTATTTT.

This chain connects TRBV6-2 or TRBV6-3 to TRBJ2-3; no firm D call. The V end was cut by 4 bases, the J end by 4 bases, with 9 bases between. The CDR3 sequence is 13 residues long. Per the germline V gene, CDR1 is MNHEY and CDR2 is SVGEGT. CDR3 protein: CASSFQVSDTQYF. DNA of the CDR3: TGTGCCAGCAGTTTTCAGGTATCAGATACGCAGTATTTT.

V and J are TRBV4-3 and TRBJ2-3, with D perhaps TRBD1 (5 bases). CDR1 is LGHNA, CDR2 YSLEER, per germline. Trimming removed 0 bases from V and 4 bases from J, with 11 bases in between. The CDR3 is made up of 15 amino acids. CDR3 loop: CASSQDRAGSDTQYF. The CDR3 coding sequence is TGCGCCAGCAGCCAAGATAGAGCAGGGTCAGATACGCAGTATTTT.

This clonotype has ten or more counts. The rearrangement joins TRBV24-1 to TRBJ1-1; D may be TRBD1 (6 bases). V was cut by 4 bases and J by 5 bases, with 7 bases left in between. The CDR3 sequence is 12 residues long. Germline loops: CDR1 KGHDR, CDR2 SFDVKD. DNA for the CDR3: TGTGCCACCAGTGAAGGACAGACTGAAGCTTTCTTT. Its protein product is CATSEGQTEAFF.

V is TRBV29-1 and J is TRBJ2-3; D is possibly TRBD2 (5 bases). V lost 4 bases and J lost 6, with 8 bases in between. This CDR3 spans 11 amino acids. CDR1 is SQVTM and CDR2 is ANQGSEA in the germline V gene. For the CDR3, the DNA is TGCAGCGTTGGTGCGGGCGATACGCAGTATTTT. This gives the protein CSVGAGDTQYF.

This clonotype was observed at least ten times. The rearrangement uses TRBV12-3 or TRBV12-4 and TRBJ2-2; 8 nucleotides match TRBD1. This CDR3 contains 16 residues. Unmatched junction bases numbered 11, after V lost 6 bases and J lost 5 bases. Here the CDR3 reads CASSLQGAGNTGELFF. In DNA form, the CDR3 reads TGTGCCAGCAGCCTTCAGGGGGCGGGAAATACCGGGGAGCTGTTTTTT.

A few counts support this clonotype. The J gene is TRBJ1-1, the V gene TRBV24-1; D perhaps matches TRBD1 (5 bases). The CDR3 sequence is 14 residues long. V was shortened by 4 bases and J by 3 bases, with 11 bases between the two germline ends. CDR1 and CDR2 (germline): KGHDR, SFDVKD. The CDR3 reads CATSEAQGDTEAFF. In DNA, the CDR3 is TGTGCCACCAGTGAGGCGCAGGGCGACACTGAAGCTTTCTTT.

The CDR3 nucleotides are TGTGCCAGCAGCTTAGCGCACGGCCCACTAGAAAAACTGTTTTTT. Translated: CASSLAHGPLEKLFF. The J gene is TRBJ1-4, the V gene TRBV7-9; D call uncertain. The CDR3 is 15 amino acids. Trimming shortened V by 0 bases and J by 8 bases, and 13 bases separated the two germline ends. CDR1 and CDR2 (germline): SEHNR, FQNEAQ (reference sequence).

The chain joins TRBV18 to TRBJ1-6; weak D call: TRBD1 (5 bases). Germline lookup yields CDR1 KGHSH and CDR2 LQKENI. The V gene lost 6 bases and the J gene lost 14 bases, with 14 bases spanning the gap. The CDR3 is 12 amino acids. DNA for the CDR3: TGTGCCAGCTCGCAGGACACCGGCACCCTCCACTTT. This sequence encodes CASSQDTGTLHF.

A remark on this clonotype: One junction end does not reproduce the germline sequence, and a read error may be involved. The chain uses TRBV28 and TRBJ1-5; D gene ambiguous. The germline V gene has CDR1 MDHEN and CDR2 SYDVKM. The length of the CDR3 is 12 residues. CDR3 protein: CASSFVNQPRHF. CDR3 nucleotide sequence: TGTGCCAGCAGTTTCGTCAATCAGCCCCGGCATTTT.

This clonotype was seen a handful of times. This rearrangement joins TRBV20-1 to TRBJ2-6, with TRBD1 identical over 9 bases. J was trimmed by 0 bases and V by 4 bases; bases with no gene match: 10. This CDR3 has 18 residues. Germline CDR1 reads DFQATT; CDR2 reads SNEGSKA (reference sequence). CDR3 nucleotides: TGCAGTGCTAAAGGACAGGGGCCATTAAGCTCTGGGGCCAACGTCCTGACTTTC. Encoded protein: CSAKGQGPLSSGANVLTF.